This passage covers 26 T cell receptor beta chains from one sample sequenced in a study of CD8 T cells in ankylosing spondylitis. Findings of the study overall: A motif of under ten highly homologous TCR beta variants was seen as apparently characteristic of ankylosing spondylitis blood.

No antigen is known for these receptors. TCRdb re-called the 5' RACE reads with MiXCR, one entry per CDR3 protein. This table holds fewer than 500,000 distinct CDR3 sequences, around 24% found once. Sequencing input: blood, either unsorted or a sorted T cell fraction (not recorded which). These receptor sequences come from a male donor with ankylosing spondylitis.

This clonotype was recorded a few times. CDR3 protein: CASSDPWQGGTDTQYF. The CDR3 nucleotides are TGCGCCAGCAGTGACCCGTGGCAGGGGGGAACAGATACGCAGTATTTT. This chain joins TRBV10-1 and TRBJ2-3; TRBD1 might be the D (7 bases). CDR1 is WNHNN and CDR2 is SYGVQD in the germline V gene (reference sequence). Trimming took off 3 bases at V and 3 bases at J, with 16 bases between the two ends. CDR3 length: 16 residues.

Only a few counts were recorded for this clonotype. The J gene is TRBJ2-3, the V gene TRBV5-1, with TRBD2 matching over 7 bases. The CDR3 has 15 amino acids. CDR1 is SGHRS and CDR2 is YFSETQ in the germline V gene. V dropped 4 bases and J dropped 1; count of bases not matched to a gene: 6. The CDR3 region is CASSVSSGRTDTQYF. The CDR3, as DNA: TGCGCCAGCAGCGTGTCTAGCGGACGCACAGATACGCAGTATTTT. Combining the CDR3 with reference TRBV5-1 and TRBJ2-3 gives the whole variable domain KAGVTQTPRYLIKTRGQQVTLSCSPISGHRSVSWYQQTPGQGLQFLFEYFSETQRNKGNFPGRFSGRQFSNSRSEMNVSTLELGDSALYLCASSVSSGRTDTQYFGPGTRLTVL.

The V gene is TRBV20-1, the J gene TRBJ2-7, with TRBD1 matching over 7 bases. Germline V CDR1 and CDR2: DFQATT, SNEGSKA (reference sequence). This CDR3 contains 15 residues. V gave up 0 bases and J gave up 1 base; unmatched junction bases: 6. The CDR3, as DNA: TGCAGTGCTAGAGATGACAGGGTCCTATCCTACGAGCAGTACTTC. This translates into CSARDDRVLSYEQYF.

The sample holds a few counts of this clonotype. The V and J genes are TRBV29-1 and TRBJ2-5, with 10 bases identical to TRBD2. The CDR3 length is 10 residues. Germline V CDR1 and CDR2: SQVTM, ANQGSEA. V gave up 7 bases and J gave up 14 bases; unmatched junction bases: 7. The CDR3 region has the DNA TGCAGCGCTGATAGCGGGAGGCCCTACTTC. Protein sequence: CSADSGRPYF.

This clonotype was observed a few times. V usage is TRBV29-1 and J usage is TRBJ1-2, with D hard to call. Between the trimmed V and J ends, which lost 3 bases and 10 bases, there was a span of 6 bases. CDR1 SQVTM and CDR2 ANQGSEA come from the germline V gene. This CDR3 contains 9 residues. CDR3 sequence (DNA): TGCAGCGTTGATCTTGACTACACCTTC. As protein: CSVDLDYTF.

In this sample, this clonotype turned up many times. The CDR3 sequence: CASSRSGRGRLAKNIQYF. The CDR3 region has the DNA TGTGCCAGCAGCCGTAGCGGGAGGGGGAGGCTAGCCAAAAACATTCAGTACTTC. J is TRBJ2-4 and V is TRBV7-2, with TRBD2 matching 11 bases. This CDR3 is 18 amino acids long. With V trimmed by 5 bases and J by 0 bases, 9 bases remained unmatched. Germline loops: CDR1 SGHTA, CDR2 FQGNSA.

A few counts support this clonotype. The chain employs TRBV20-1 and TRBJ2-2; D is possibly TRBD1 or TRBD2 (5 bases each). The CDR3 runs to 15 residues. The germline V gene encodes CDR1 DFQATT and CDR2 SNEGSKA (reference sequence). V shed 0 bases and J shed 6 bases, with 14 bases lying between them. The DNA of the CDR3 is TGCAGTGCTAGAGACCCCTCTTGGGGACCCGGGGAGCTGTTTTTT. Amino acids: CSARDPSWGPGELFF.

The table lists this clonotype with a few counts. The chain recombines TRBV4-1 with TRBJ2-2; 10 bases are a match to TRBD1. The trim removed 0 bases at V and 12 bases at J, leaving 4 bases unmatched. This CDR3 has 14 residues. Per the germline V gene, CDR1 is MGHRA and CDR2 is YSYEKL. Here the CDR3 DNA reads TGCGCCAGCAGCCAAGATGTAGACAGGGGGCAGCTGTTTTTT. Residues: CASSQDVDRGQLFF.

This clonotype was observed a few times. This rearrangement joins TRBV4-1 to TRBJ1-5, with D possibly being TRBD1 (5 bases). The CDR3 spans 15 residues. CDR1 is MGHRA and CDR2 is YSYEKL in the germline V gene. Trimming removed 1 base from V and 6 bases from J, with 13 bases in between. CDR3: CASSQVWRGGQPQHF. As DNA, the CDR3 is TGCGCCAGCAGCCAAGTTTGGAGGGGTGGTCAGCCCCAGCATTTT.

This clonotype was found a few times. The rearrangement links TRBV29-1 to TRBJ1-1, with D unclear. Trimming shortened V by 8 bases and J by 0 bases, and 10 bases separated the two germline ends. Germline CDR1 reads SQVTM; CDR2 reads ANQGSEA. The CDR3 is 12 residues long. The CDR3 loop is CSSAGMNTEAFF. The DNA for the CDR3 is TGCAGCTCCGCGGGCATGAACACTGAAGCTTTCTTT.

This clonotype was picked up a small number of times. The chain joins TRBV4-1 to TRBJ1-3, with TRBD1 as a possible D gene (6 bases). The CDR3 is 16 amino acids. Germline-derived CDR1 and CDR2 are MGHRA and YSYEKL. V lost 4 bases and J 2 bases, leaving 15 bases between the germline ends. This CDR3 reads CASSLDWAGAGNTIYF. Written as DNA, the CDR3 is TGCGCCAGCAGCCTCGACTGGGCAGGGGCTGGAAACACCATATATTTT.

The V and J genes are TRBV20-1 and TRBJ1-4; D remains ambiguous. Trimming stripped 6 bases from V and 4 bases from J, with 15 bases between. This CDR3 is 14 amino acids long. Germline values: CDR1 DFQATT, CDR2 SNEGSKA (reference sequence). In DNA form, the CDR3 reads TGCAGTGCCACCCCTCTGGGAGGTAATGAAAAACTGTTTTTT. Translating it yields CSATPLGGNEKLFF.

As for this clonotype: With a much larger clone just one base away, this may be a read error. V is TRBV5-1 and J is TRBJ2-1; 9 bases match TRBD2. The germline V gene has CDR1 SGHRS and CDR2 YFSETQ. The V gene end was trimmed by 0 bases and the J gene end by 5 bases; junction bases not matched to a gene: 15. This CDR3 contains 19 residues. Here the CDR3 reads CASSLDRLGLAFSNNEQFF. The CDR3 DNA sequence: TGCGCCAGCAGCTTGGATCGGCTGGGACTAGCATTTTCCAACAATGAGCAGTTCTTC.

This clonotype occurred a few times. The J gene is TRBJ2-1, the V gene TRBV10-3, with 9 bases identical to TRBD2. Germline CDR1 and CDR2: ENHRY and SYGVKD. This CDR3 comprises 15 residues. With 6 bases clipped from V and 6 bases from J, the junction kept 9 bases outside the gene matches. The CDR3 is CAISRGLAGSNEQFF. CDR3 DNA sequence: TGTGCCATCAGCCGAGGGCTAGCGGGGTCCAATGAGCAGTTCTTC.

In this sample, this clonotype turned up a few times. The V gene is TRBV15, the J gene TRBJ2-1; D remains ambiguous. V lost 0 bases and J 8 bases, leaving 5 bases between the germline ends. Germline CDR1 reads LNHNV; CDR2 reads YYDKDF (reference sequence). The CDR3 loop spans 12 amino acids. As DNA, the CDR3 is TGTGCCACCAGCAGAGATGAGGATGAGCAGTTCTTC. Translating it yields CATSRDEDEQFF.

The rearrangement uses TRBV6-1 and TRBJ1-1, with 7 nucleotides matching TRBD1. This CDR3 region has 16 residues. CDR1 MNHNS and CDR2 SASEGT come from the germline V gene. Trimming removed 7 bases from V and 0 bases from J; junction bases left unmatched: 11. In DNA form, the CDR3 reads TGTGCCAGCAAAAAACCAGGGGGTAATGTGAACACTGAAGCTTTCTTT. This translates into CASKKPGGNVNTEAFF.

In this sample, this clonotype turned up many times. V is TRBV12-3 or TRBV12-4 and J is TRBJ2-3; perhaps D is TRBD1 or TRBD2 (5 bases each). There are 15 residues in the CDR3. V shed 4 bases and J shed 3 bases, with 14 bases lying between them. This CDR3 reads CASSYGTEETDTQYF. CDR3 DNA: TGTGCCAGCAGTTACGGGACGGAGGAAACAGATACGCAGTATTTT.

The chain is built from TRBV5-1 and TRBJ2-1; 9 nucleotides line up with TRBD2. V was pared by 5 bases and J by 7 bases, with 7 bases of the junction left unmatched. In germline, CDR1 is SGHRS, CDR2 YFSETQ. The CDR3 has 14 amino acids. CDR3 loop: CASRAGTSFNEQFF. Here the CDR3 DNA reads TGCGCCAGCAGGGCCGGGACTAGCTTTAATGAGCAGTTCTTC.

The chain links TRBV7-9 to TRBJ2-1, with D possibly being TRBD2 (5 bases). The CDR3 totals 13 residues. Germline V gene sequence: CDR1 SEHNR, CDR2 FQNEAQ (reference sequence). Trimming took 8 bases from V and 3 from J, leaving 11 bases between them. CDR3 nucleotides: TGTGCCAGCGGCGGGCGTCACTACAATGAGCAGTTCTTC. Protein: CASGGRHYNEQFF.

In this sample, this clonotype turned up a few times. V usage is TRBV20-1 and J usage is TRBJ2-6; the D is unclear. The CDR3 contains 14 residues. Trimming removed 6 bases at V and 0 bases at J, with 9 bases between. Germline CDR1 is DFQATT and CDR2 is SNEGSKA (reference sequence). CDR3 region: CSAPIFSGANVLTF. DNA of the CDR3: TGCAGTGCGCCGATCTTCTCTGGGGCCAACGTCCTGACTTTC.

This clonotype came up many times. The chain joins TRBV20-1 to TRBJ2-5; 14 positions match TRBD2. The CDR3 has 16 amino acids. J lost 3 bases, V lost 4 bases, and 7 bases had no gene match. CDR1 and CDR2 from the germline V gene are DFQATT and SNEGSKA (reference sequence). The CDR3 DNA is TGCAGTGCTAACCCGGGACTAGCGGGAGTAGAAGAGACCCAGTACTTC. Amino acid sequence: CSANPGLAGVEETQYF.

In its sample, this clonotype was seen a few times. The rearrangement uses TRBV5-1 and TRBJ2-1; TRBD1 might be the D (5 bases). The CDR3 length is 14 residues. Trimming took 2 bases from V and 4 from J, leaving 10 bases between them. The germline V gene has CDR1 SGHRS and CDR2 YFSETQ. The DNA for the CDR3 is TGCGCCAGCAGCTTTACAGGTCAATACAATGAGCAGTTCTTC. This codes for CASSFTGQYNEQFF.

This clonotype was counted many times. The chain couples TRBV12-3 or TRBV12-4 to TRBJ2-3; 7 nucleotides agree with TRBD2. V trimming: 3 bases; J trimming: 3 bases; junction bases outside the gene matches: 6. The CDR3 covers 15 residues. This chain's CDR3 is CASSLGGSGTDTQYF. The CDR3 bases are TGTGCCAGCAGTTTGGGAGGGTCGGGTACAGATACGCAGTATTTT.

This clonotype was detected a few times. The rearrangement joins TRBV12-3 or TRBV12-4 to TRBJ1-5, with D hard to call. CDR3 length: 14 amino acids. V was clipped by 2 bases and J by 4 bases, with 9 bases between them. The chain's CDR3 is CASSLYSRNQPQHF. The CDR3 region has the DNA TGTGCCAGCAGTTTATACAGCCGGAATCAGCCCCAGCATTTT.

The chain uses TRBV20-1 and TRBJ1-2, with D possibly matching TRBD1 (6 bases). Trimming removed 1 base from V and 2 bases from J, with 14 bases in between. CDR1 is DFQATT and CDR2 is SNEGSKA in the germline V gene (reference sequence). CDR3 length equals 15 residues. CDR3 region: CSARVGAGENYGYTF. CDR3 bases: TGCAGTGCTAGAGTGGGGGCAGGGGAGAACTATGGCTACACCTTC.

Many counts were recorded for this clonotype. The chain carries TRBV10-3 and TRBJ2-5, with D perhaps being TRBD1 or TRBD2 (5 bases each). The germline V and J ends were trimmed by 8 bases and 5 bases, with 15 bases remaining between them. The CDR3 length is 13 residues. Germline loops: CDR1 ENHRY, CDR2 SYGVKD. The CDR3 loop reads CAIAKGRGETQYF. The CDR3 DNA is TGTGCCATCGCGAAGGGACGAGGGGAGACCCAGTACTTC.